One T cell receptor beta chain is described in this entry. Its cognate antigen is unknown. V gave up 0 bases and J gave up 7 bases, with 14 bases separating them. The CDR3 totals 15 residues. The V gene's germline CDR1 is SGDLS and CDR2 YYNGEE. The data belong to a study of cytomegalovirus exposure and HLA in healthy donors. General observations from the study: Association of a missense DCLRE1C variant with TCR beta V- and J-gene trimming was reported in a later analysis.

PCR primers comprised 60 Vbeta and 13 Jbeta primers. Data came from immunoSEQ multiplex PCR; TCRdb stores just in-frame clones and leaves some out. The repertoire includes 130,000 or so clones, 75% to 85% of them detected once, and more than 7% sits in the top ten. This chain joins TRBV9 and TRBJ2-1; maybe TRBD2 (7 bases). The source is a woman in her forties or fifties in good health and CMV-seropositive. Sequencing was performed on PBMCs. The CDR3 DNA reads as TGTGCCAGCAGCGTAGAGGGGGGGGATGGGAATGAGCAGTTCTTC. Its translation is CASSVEGGDGNEQFF.